This T cell receptor beta chain was obtained from a study of cytomegalovirus exposure and HLA in healthy donors. Study as a whole: The study's early data release held about 80 million unique TCRs from HLA-typed donors. The study's findings and limits: Overall, roughly 150 TCR beta chains were annotated as cytomegalovirus-associated.

The CDR3 runs 16 residues. Unmatched junction bases numbered 10, after V lost 3 bases and J lost 6 bases. The germline CDR1 and CDR2 sequences are SGHRS and YFSETQ. Remarks on this clone: The antigen is undetermined.

PCR was performed using 60 Vbeta and 13 Jbeta primers. Under the authors' procedure: Unique TCR beta chains totaled roughly 79 million in a later count, with about 11 million of them shared. Here immunoSEQ multiplex PCR was the method, and the copy in TCRdb shows in-frame clones only, minus some. Clonal size and the V and J genes are those of that table, whereas D and trimming came from the DNA. Its table records some 75,000 clones. The sequence came from a middle-aged man in good health and CMV-seronegative. The chain recombines TRBV5-1 with TRBJ2-7, with 12 bases lining up with TRBD2. Sequencing used PBMCs. The CDR3 DNA is TGCGCCAGCAGCTGGAGCACTAGCGGGAGGAGAGGCGAGCAGTACTTC. Its protein is CASSWSTSGRRGEQYF.